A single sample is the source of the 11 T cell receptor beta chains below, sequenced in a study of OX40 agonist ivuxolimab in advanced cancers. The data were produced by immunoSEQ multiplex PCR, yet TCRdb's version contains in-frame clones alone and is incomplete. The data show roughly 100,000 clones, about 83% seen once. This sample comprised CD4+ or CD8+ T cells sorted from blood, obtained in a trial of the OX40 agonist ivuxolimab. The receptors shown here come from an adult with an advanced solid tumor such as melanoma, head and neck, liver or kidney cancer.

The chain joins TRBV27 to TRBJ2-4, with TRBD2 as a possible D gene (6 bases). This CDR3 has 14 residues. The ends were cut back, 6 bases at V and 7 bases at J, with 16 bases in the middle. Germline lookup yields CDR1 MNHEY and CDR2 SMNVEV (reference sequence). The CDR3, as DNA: TGTGCCAGCAGCCCCCTACCGGGGAGGAACATTCAGTACTTC. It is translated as CASSPLPGRNIQYF.

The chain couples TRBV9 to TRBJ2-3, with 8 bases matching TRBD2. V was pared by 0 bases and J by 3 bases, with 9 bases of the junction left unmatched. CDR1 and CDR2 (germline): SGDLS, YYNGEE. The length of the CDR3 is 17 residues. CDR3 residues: CASSVVSGGPVTDTQYF. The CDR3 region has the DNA TGTGCCAGCAGCGTAGTGTCGGGAGGGCCGGTAACAGATACGCAGTATTTT.

In DNA form, the CDR3 reads TGTGCCATCAGTGATAACCAGGACTCCTACGAGCAGTACTTC. This translates into CAISDNQDSYEQYF. The chain employs TRBV10-3 and TRBJ2-7, with D hard to call. V lost 3 bases and J lost 0, with 9 bases in between. Per germline, CDR1 ENHRY and CDR2 SYGVKD. CDR3 size: 14 residues.

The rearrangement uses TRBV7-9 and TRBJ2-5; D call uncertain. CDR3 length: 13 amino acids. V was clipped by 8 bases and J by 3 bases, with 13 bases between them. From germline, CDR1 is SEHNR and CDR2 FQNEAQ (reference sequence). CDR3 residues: CASRPTAEETQYF. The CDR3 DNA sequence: TGTGCCAGCCGACCGACGGCAGAAGAGACCCAGTACTTC.

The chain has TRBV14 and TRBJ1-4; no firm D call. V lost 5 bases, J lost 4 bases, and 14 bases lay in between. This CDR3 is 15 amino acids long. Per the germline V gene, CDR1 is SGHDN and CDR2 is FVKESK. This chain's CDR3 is CASSERGRLNEKLFF. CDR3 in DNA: TGTGCCAGCAGCGAAAGAGGACGGCTTAATGAAAAACTGTTTTTT.

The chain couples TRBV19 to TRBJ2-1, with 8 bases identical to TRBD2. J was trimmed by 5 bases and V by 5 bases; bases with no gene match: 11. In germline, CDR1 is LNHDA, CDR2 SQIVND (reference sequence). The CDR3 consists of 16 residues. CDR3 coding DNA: TGTGCCAGTAGTCCCCTCATCGGGGGGGCCCACAATGAGCAGTTCTTC. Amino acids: CASSPLIGGAHNEQFF.

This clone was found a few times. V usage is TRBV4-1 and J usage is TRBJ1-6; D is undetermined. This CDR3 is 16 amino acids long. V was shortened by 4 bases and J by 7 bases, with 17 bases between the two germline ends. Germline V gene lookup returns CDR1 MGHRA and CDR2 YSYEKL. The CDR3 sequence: CASSLADGGRNSPLHF. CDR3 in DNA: TGCGCCAGCAGCCTCGCGGACGGAGGTCGGAATTCACCCCTCCACTTT.

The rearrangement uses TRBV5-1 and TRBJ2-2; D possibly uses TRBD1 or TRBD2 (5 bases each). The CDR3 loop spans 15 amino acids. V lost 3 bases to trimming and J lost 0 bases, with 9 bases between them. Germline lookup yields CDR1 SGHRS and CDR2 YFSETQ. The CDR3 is CASSSGTPNTGELFF. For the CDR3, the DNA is TGCGCCAGCAGCTCAGGGACGCCGAACACCGGGGAGCTGTTTTTT.

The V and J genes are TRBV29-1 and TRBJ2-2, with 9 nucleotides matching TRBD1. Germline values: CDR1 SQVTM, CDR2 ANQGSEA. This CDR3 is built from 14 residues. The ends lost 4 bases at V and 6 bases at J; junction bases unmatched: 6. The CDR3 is CSVGGDRAAGELFF. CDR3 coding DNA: TGCAGCGTTGGGGGGGACAGGGCTGCCGGGGAGCTGTTTTTT.

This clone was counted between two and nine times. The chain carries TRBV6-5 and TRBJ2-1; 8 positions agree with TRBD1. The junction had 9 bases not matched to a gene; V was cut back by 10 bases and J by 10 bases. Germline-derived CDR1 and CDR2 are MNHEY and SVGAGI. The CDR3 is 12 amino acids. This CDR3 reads CAIRTGPREQFF. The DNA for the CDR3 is TGTGCCATTCGGACAGGGCCCAGAGAGCAGTTCTTC.

DNA for the CDR3: TGTGCCAGCAGCTTTGGGGGGCGGGCAGATACGCAGTATTTT. It yields the protein CASSFGGRADTQYF. The chain recombines TRBV7-3 with TRBJ2-3; D assignment may be TRBD1 or TRBD2 (6 bases each). This CDR3 has 14 residues. Trimming removed 3 bases at V and 4 bases at J, with 11 bases between. Per the germline V gene, CDR1 is SGHTA and CDR2 is FQGTGA. Variable domain in full (rest from reference TRBV7-3 and TRBJ2-3): GAGVSQTPSNKVTEKGKYVELRCDPISGHTALYWYRQSLGQGPEFLIYFQGTGAADDSGLPNDRFFAVRPEGSVSTLKIQRTERGDSAVYLCASSFGGRADTQYFGPGTRLTVL.